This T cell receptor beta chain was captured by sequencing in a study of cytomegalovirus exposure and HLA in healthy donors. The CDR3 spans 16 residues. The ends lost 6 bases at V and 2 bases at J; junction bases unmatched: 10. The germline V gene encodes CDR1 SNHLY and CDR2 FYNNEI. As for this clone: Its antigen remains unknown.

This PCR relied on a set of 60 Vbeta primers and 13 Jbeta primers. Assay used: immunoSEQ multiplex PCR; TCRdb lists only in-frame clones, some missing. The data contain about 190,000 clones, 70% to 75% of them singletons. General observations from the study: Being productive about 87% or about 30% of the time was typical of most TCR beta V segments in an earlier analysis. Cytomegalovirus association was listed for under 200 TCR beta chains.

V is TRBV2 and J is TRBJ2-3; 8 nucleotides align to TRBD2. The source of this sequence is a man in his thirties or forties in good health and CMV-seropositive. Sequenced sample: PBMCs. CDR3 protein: CASSPGGARSTDTQYF. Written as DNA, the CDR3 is TGTGCCAGCAGCCCGGGGGGGGCGCGTTCCACAGATACGCAGTATTTT.